This is a list of T cell receptor beta chains from one sample in a study of cytomegalovirus exposure and HLA in healthy donors. The data were produced by immunoSEQ multiplex PCR, yet TCRdb's version contains in-frame clones alone and is incomplete. The sample consists of approximately 160,000 clones, about 84% of them appearing once. Input material: PBMCs. These receptor sequences come from a man aged 45 to 65 in good health and CMV-seropositive. Both conserved end residues are part of each CDR3. The order of the fields is V gene, J gene, clone size, D gene, CDR3 protein, CDR3 DNA. The D gene is left open where the match is weak. Expanded clones are given a class, and other clones once, few, many or no size at all.

v_gene: TRBV11-1; j_gene: TRBJ2-2; abundance: few; d_gene: -; CDR3aa: CASSHRDTANTGELFF; CDR3nt: TGTGCCAGCAGCCATCGGGACACCGCGAACACCGGGGAGCTGTTTTTT
v_gene: TRBV5-5; j_gene: TRBJ1-6; abundance: -; d_gene: TRBD1; CDR3aa: CASSGPGRGDSPLHF; CDR3nt: TGTGCCAGCAGCGGCCCCGGCAGGGGGGATTCACCCCTCCACTTT
v_gene: TRBV28; j_gene: TRBJ1-5; abundance: once; d_gene: TRBD1; CDR3aa: CASRRDRGWDQPQHF; CDR3nt: TGTGCCAGCAGGCGGGACAGGGGGTGGGATCAGCCCCAGCATTTT
v_gene: TRBV15; j_gene: TRBJ2-3; abundance: -; d_gene: TRBD2; CDR3aa: CATSPQNGGLGGTDTQYF; CDR3nt: TGTGCCACCAGTCCCCAGAACGGGGGGTTAGGAGGCACAGATACGCAGTATTTT
v_gene: TRBV7-6; j_gene: TRBJ2-7; abundance: -; d_gene: -; CDR3aa: CASSLVPDSFEQYF; CDR3nt: TGTGCCAGCAGCTTAGTTCCGGACAGTTTCGAGCAGTACTTC
v_gene: TRBV6-1; j_gene: TRBJ1-2; abundance: few; d_gene: TRBD1; CDR3aa: CASSEPRDRAYGYTF; CDR3nt: TGTGCCAGCAGTGAACCCCGGGACAGGGCCTATGGCTACACCTTC
v_gene: TRBV4-2; j_gene: TRBJ1-3; abundance: few; d_gene: -; CDR3aa: CASSQDRGSSGNTIYF; CDR3nt: TGTGCCAGCAGCCAAGATCGGGGGAGCTCTGGAAACACCATATATTTT
v_gene: TRBV6-6; j_gene: TRBJ1-2; abundance: once; d_gene: TRBD1; CDR3aa: CASSRTDRAYGYTF; CDR3nt: TGTGCCAGCAGCCGCACGGACAGGGCCTATGGCTACACCTTC
v_gene: TRBV4-1; j_gene: TRBJ2-5; abundance: -; d_gene: TRBD2; CDR3aa: CASSQGGLAGVSETQYF; CDR3nt: TGCGCCAGCAGCCAAGGTGGATTAGCGGGAGTATCAGAGACCCAGTACTTC
v_gene: TRBV29-1; j_gene: TRBJ1-3; abundance: -; d_gene: -; CDR3aa: CSVGGSLPDHSGNTIYF; CDR3nt: TGCAGCGTTGGCGGCAGTCTCCCCGATCACTCTGGAAACACCATATATTTT
v_gene: TRBV5-1; j_gene: TRBJ2-7; abundance: -; d_gene: TRBD2; CDR3aa: CASSLELAGGEQYF; CDR3nt: TGCGCCAGCAGCTTGGAACTAGCGGGGGGCGAGCAGTACTTC
v_gene: TRBV14; j_gene: TRBJ2-2; abundance: -; d_gene: TRBD2; CDR3aa: CASSQLLAGEVLFF; CDR3nt: TGTGCCAGCAGCCAGCTACTAGCGGGAGAAGTCCTGTTTTTT
v_gene: TRBV28; j_gene: TRBJ2-7; abundance: few; d_gene: TRBD1; CDR3aa: CASSPRTGGSYEQYF; CDR3nt: TGTGCCAGCAGTCCTAGGACAGGGGGATCCTACGAGCAGTACTTC
v_gene: TRBV6-4; j_gene: TRBJ2-3; abundance: -; d_gene: -; CDR3aa: CASSEWGGDTQYF; CDR3nt: TGTGCCAGCAGTGAGTGGGGCGGAGATACGCAGTATTTT
v_gene: TRBV6-6; j_gene: TRBJ2-1; abundance: -; d_gene: TRBD2; CDR3aa: CASSPPGLAGYEQFF; CDR3nt: TGTGCCAGCAGCCCCCCCGGACTAGCGGGTTATGAGCAGTTCTTC
v_gene: TRBV7-3; j_gene: TRBJ1-2; abundance: -; d_gene: TRBD1; CDR3aa: CASSSTGGAGYGYTF; CDR3nt: TGTGCCAGCAGCTCCACAGGGGGCGCGGGCTATGGCTACACCTTC
v_gene: TRBV27; j_gene: TRBJ1-2; abundance: -; d_gene: TRBD1; CDR3aa: CASSSSGGYGYTF; CDR3nt: TGTGCCAGCAGTTCATCAGGGGGCTATGGCTACACCTTC
v_gene: TRBV7-9; j_gene: TRBJ1-3; abundance: few; d_gene: -; CDR3aa: CASSLGSPDTIYF; CDR3nt: TGTGCCAGCAGCCTAGGGTCTCCGGACACCATATATTTT
v_gene: TRBV25-1; j_gene: TRBJ2-5; abundance: -; d_gene: -; CDR3aa: CASSARQETQYF; CDR3nt: TGTGCCAGCAGTGCGAGGCAGGAGACCCAGTACTTC
v_gene: TRBV5-1; j_gene: TRBJ1-6; abundance: -; d_gene: -; CDR3aa: CASSLVGSSYNSPLHF; CDR3nt: TGCGCCAGCAGCTTGGTGGGGAGCTCCTATAATTCACCCCTCCACTTT
v_gene: TRBV19; j_gene: TRBJ2-1; abundance: -; d_gene: -; CDR3aa: CASSIGRLNEQFF; CDR3nt: TGTGCCAGTAGTATTGGGCGCCTTAATGAGCAGTTCTTC
v_gene: TRBV4-1; j_gene: TRBJ2-5; abundance: once; d_gene: TRBD2; CDR3aa: CASSQVPRGVQETQYF; CDR3nt: TGCGCCAGCAGCCAAGTGCCGCGGGGGGTCCAAGAGACCCAGTACTTC
v_gene: TRBV28; j_gene: TRBJ1-2; abundance: once; d_gene: -; CDR3aa: CASSFDRAGVYGYTF; CDR3nt: TGTGCCAGCAGTTTCGATCGGGCAGGGGTCTATGGCTACACCTTC
v_gene: TRBV2; j_gene: TRBJ1-4; abundance: few; d_gene: TRBD1; CDR3aa: CASSEQGYEKLFF; CDR3nt: TGTGCCAGCAGCGAACAGGGGTATGAAAAACTGTTTTTT
v_gene: TRBV4-2; j_gene: TRBJ2-3; abundance: -; d_gene: -; CDR3aa: CASSRSFGERTDTQYF; CDR3nt: TGTGCCAGCAGCCGAAGTTTTGGGGAGAGGACAGATACGCAGTATTTT
v_gene: TRBV4-2; j_gene: TRBJ2-2; abundance: -; d_gene: TRBD1; CDR3aa: CASSLKSGTGGVGELFF; CDR3nt: TGTGCCAGCAGCCTCAAATCCGGGACAGGGGGTGTCGGGGAGCTGTTTTTT
v_gene: TRBV5-4; j_gene: TRBJ2-1; abundance: once; d_gene: -; CDR3aa: CASNGEWEYNEQFF; CDR3nt: TGTGCCAGCAATGGGGAGTGGGAGTACAATGAGCAGTTCTTC
v_gene: TRBV15; j_gene: TRBJ2-7; abundance: -; d_gene: -; CDR3aa: CAAGTGIEQYF; CDR3nt: TGCGCTGCAGGAACAGGGATCGAGCAGTACTTC
v_gene: TRBV9; j_gene: TRBJ2-2; abundance: -; d_gene: TRBD1; CDR3aa: CASSVGQGTGELFF; CDR3nt: TGTGCCAGCAGCGTGGGACAGGGTACCGGGGAGCTGTTTTTT
v_gene: TRBV5-1; j_gene: TRBJ1-1; abundance: -; d_gene: -; CDR3aa: CASSPRVGTGDTEAFF; CDR3nt: TGCGCCAGCAGCCCGCGAGTTGGGACGGGGGACACTGAAGCTTTCTTT
v_gene: TRBV7-8; j_gene: TRBJ2-7; abundance: -; d_gene: TRBD2; CDR3aa: CASSLEISGSEAYEQYF; CDR3nt: TGTGCCAGCAGCTTAGAAATTAGCGGGAGCGAGGCCTACGAGCAGTACTTC
v_gene: TRBV27; j_gene: TRBJ2-2; abundance: once; d_gene: TRBD2; CDR3aa: CASRHSSGGVSGELFF; CDR3nt: TGTGCCAGCAGGCACTCTAGCGGGGGGGTTAGCGGGGAGCTGTTTTTT
v_gene: TRBV7-4; j_gene: TRBJ2-7; abundance: once; d_gene: -; CDR3aa: CASSLFHCSYEQYF; CDR3nt: TGTGCCAGCAGCTTATTCCATTGCTCCTACGAGCAGTACTTC
v_gene: TRBV7-2; j_gene: TRBJ2-3; abundance: -; d_gene: -; CDR3aa: CASSPRRVGSTDTQYF; CDR3nt: TGTGCCAGCAGCCCCCGCAGGGTTGGGAGCACAGATACGCAGTATTTT
v_gene: TRBV7-2; j_gene: TRBJ1-1; abundance: -; d_gene: -; CDR3aa: CASGRGNTEAFF; CDR3nt: TGTGCCAGCGGCAGAGGGAACACTGAAGCTTTCTTT
v_gene: TRBV5-1; j_gene: TRBJ2-4; abundance: -; d_gene: -; CDR3aa: CASSLVGAAIAKNIQYF; CDR3nt: TGCGCCAGCAGCTTGGTTGGGGCCGCGATAGCCAAAAACATTCAGTACTTC
v_gene: TRBV29-1; j_gene: TRBJ2-1; abundance: -; d_gene: TRBD1; CDR3aa: CSVGGRGRDEQFF; CDR3nt: TGCAGCGTCGGGGGCAGGGGGCGGGATGAGCAGTTCTTC
v_gene: TRBV7-2; j_gene: TRBJ2-5; abundance: -; d_gene: -; CDR3aa: CASSPRGTLQETQYF; CDR3nt: TGTGCCAGCAGCCCCAGGGGCACGTTACAAGAGACCCAGTACTTC
v_gene: TRBV5-6; j_gene: TRBJ2-3; abundance: few; d_gene: -; CDR3aa: CASSLWRSDTQYF; CDR3nt: TGTGCCAGCAGCTTATGGAGGTCAGATACGCAGTATTTT
v_gene: TRBV7-3; j_gene: TRBJ1-1; abundance: -; d_gene: -; CDR3aa: CASSDGTEAFF; CDR3nt: TGTGCCAGCAGCGATGGGACAGAAGCTTTCTTT
v_gene: TRBV6-5; j_gene: TRBJ2-7; abundance: -; d_gene: TRBD1; CDR3aa: CASSYLGTGYHEQYF; CDR3nt: TGTGCCAGCAGTTACCTCGGGACAGGGTACCACGAGCAGTACTTC
v_gene: TRBV7-2; j_gene: TRBJ1-1; abundance: -; d_gene: -; CDR3aa: CASSLSKGGGKAFF; CDR3nt: TGTGCCAGCAGCCTGAGCAAGGGGGGGGGTAAAGCTTTCTTT
v_gene: TRBV19; j_gene: TRBJ2-5; abundance: -; d_gene: TRBD1; CDR3aa: CASSRRDSQETQYF; CDR3nt: TGTGCCAGTAGTCGACGGGACAGTCAAGAGACCCAGTACTTC
v_gene: TRBV10-2; j_gene: TRBJ1-4; abundance: -; d_gene: -; CDR3aa: CASRGQVNEKLFF; CDR3nt: TGCGCCAGCAGGGGTCAGGTTAATGAAAAACTGTTTTTT
v_gene: TRBV10-1; j_gene: TRBJ1-1; abundance: -; d_gene: TRBD1; CDR3aa: CASSFGQDTEAFF; CDR3nt: TGCGCCAGCAGTTTTGGACAGGACACTGAAGCTTTCTTT
v_gene: TRBV28; j_gene: TRBJ1-4; abundance: -; d_gene: TRBD1; CDR3aa: CASSSPAGGNEKLFF; CDR3nt: TGTGCCAGCAGTTCCCCCGCAGGGGGTAATGAAAAACTGTTTTTT